Sequencing of this T cell receptor (beta chain) was carried out in a study of blood T cell repertoires in COVID-19. Turning to the study itself: The United States, Italy and Spain provided the acute and convalescent COVID-19 samples.

Some clones are missing from TCRdb's copy, which holds only in-frame ones; the method was immunoSEQ multiplex PCR. Among 250,000 to 300,000 clones listed, about 86% were seen once. Per the germline V gene, CDR1 is SNHLY and CDR2 is FYNNEI. This CDR3 comprises 14 residues. V shed 7 bases and J shed 1 base, with 11 bases lying between them. Sequenced: peripheral blood. The V call is TRBV2, the J call TRBJ1-3; D is undetermined. The receptor was derived from a woman aged 30 to 39 with COVID-19, enrolled during active disease. The CDR3, as DNA: TGTGCCAGCACCGTCGAGGGATCTGGAAACACCATATATTTT. This gives the protein CASTVEGSGNTIYF.